The present T cell receptor beta chain was sequenced within a study of cytomegalovirus exposure and HLA in healthy donors (dated by TCRdb to the late 2010s). Broadly, across the study: An earlier analysis of roughly 630 of the donors reported more than 250 Gb of sequence data and roughly 110 million unique TCR beta sequences from around 200 million T cells. Rather than using new phenotypic data, the later analysis identified candidate immune exposures from TCR beta sequences and from how often those sequences occurred across donors. To decide whether each TCR beta V gene segment behaved as functional or pseudogenic, an earlier analysis of 587 of the donors relied on high-throughput TCR beta sequencing. Every repertoire in the discovery cohort had been generated on one and the same sequencing platform. High-throughput TCR immunosequencing, statistical association of individual TCRs with disease status, and machine learning were combined to predict cytomegalovirus infection status. Of the roughly 430 genotyped donors, around 81% fell in the genetic ancestry cluster associated with self-reported Caucasian donors. Across 300 to 500 genotyped donors of the cohort, an average of approximately 240,000 unique TCR beta nucleotide sequences per donor were sequenced, and around 19% of those sequences were non-productive. A handful of DR-DQ haplotypes were handled as single units for association and clustering because linkage in the cohort was strong. The study used immunosequencing to profile the T cell repertoires of 666 subjects and linked those repertoires to cytomegalovirus serostatus. A later genetic analysis used genome-wide SNP genotypes for about three fifths of the 666 donors, treating that subset as a discovery cohort. The number of donors typed differed by locus, with about 620-630 for A, B, C, DRB1 and DQB1, around 500 for DQA1, over 600 for DPA1, and over 400 for DPB1. HLA typing included class I and class II loci at four-digit resolution. A separate validation cohort of about 110 different subjects was used in addition to the roughly 640-subject first cohort. A later analysis re-examined previously published TCR beta repertoires from more than 550 donors and added high-resolution HLA genotyping to investigate patterns of TCR occurrence. Donor age, sex, ethnicity and CMV serostatus were compiled alongside the repertoire data. The study was designed to test whether signatures of past pathogen exposure could be identified by cataloging public T cell receptors. An early release that covered roughly 600 HLA-typed donors contained approximately 300 gigabases of sequencing data and 75 million to 100 million unique TCR sequences.

A remark on this clone: Its target antigen remains unknown. Base qualities are not provided; no much larger clone lies one nucleotide away.

Looking up the germline V gene (reference sequence) yields CDR1 SGHKS and CDR2 YYEKEE. The CDR3 starts with the cysteine, ends with the phenylalanine, and has 16 residues. Only the CDR3 DNA stays, 48 bases, in frame from base 1. The junction shows trimming of 1 base on V and 6 bases on J, and the gene matches do not reach 4 bases of it. The study at large found these results: Specific HLA alleles were associated with over 15,000 TCR beta sequences at a false discovery rate of 0.05 in a later analysis. It was suggested by the authors that the approach could potentially be generalized to other disease states and immunological phenotypes. A further reported finding was that TCR beta sequences accurately predicted the HLA-A and HLA-B alleles for most subjects in the first cohort. A later genetic analysis reported fewer N-insertions in productive TCRs among donors in an Asian-associated ancestry cluster than the approximately 670-donor mean. A later analysis found that TCR association rates varied across HLA loci, with DRB1 alleles showing the most associated TCRs and HLA-C alleles the fewest. Correlated functional status among segregating V segments might reflect linkage disequilibrium, but an unknown experimental factor could not be ruled out. The study listed 164 TCR beta chains as associated with cytomegalovirus. A later analysis found that HLA-associated TCR beta chains were more clonally expanded and had lower generation probabilities than equally common non-associated chains. Because HLA typing was unavailable for some donors at each locus, only the typed subset was used in association tests. A group of highly shared sequence variants was considered likely to be a technical artifact of the sequencing pipeline. For the cohort, immune exposure information was limited to CMV serostatus. Because counts were too low, more than 15 rarely observed V segments, including chromosome 9 orphons, were left out of the earlier analysis of roughly 600 of the donors. This cohort had only TCR beta chains sequenced, and the lack of alpha or paired-chain data limited which features could be detected. The classifier was reported to diagnose cytomegalovirus status with high specificity and sensitivity in both the original and validation cohorts. An association between a missense DCLRE1C variant and V-gene and J-gene trimming of TCR beta chains was found in a later genetic analysis and replicated in an independent cohort. In vitro tests confirmed that a few of the cytomegalovirus-associated TCR beta chains recognize cytomegalovirus antigens. A later analysis found that most CMV-associated TCR beta chains appeared HLA-restricted, with HLA associations seemingly driven largely by CMV exposure. Across donors, most TCR sequences were observed very rarely, whereas some public TCRs were present in many individuals. Several of the top co-occurrence clusters appeared to be linked to parvovirus B19, influenza, CMV and Epstein-Barr virus, according to a later analysis. Broadly in line with IMGT annotations, most TCR beta V segments showed up in productive rearrangements about 87% or about 30% of the time in an earlier analysis of 587 of the donors. Because the 87-base-pair reads could not distinguish some IMGT-functional V segments, including TRBV6-2 and TRBV6-3, those segments were excluded. Presence/absence analyses assumed roughly uniform sequencing depth across donors, an assumption that may not hold. Strong co-occurrence of HLA alleles, especially DR and DQ, made assigning TCR associations to individual alleles difficult.

Receptors were amplified or captured by the immunoSEQ multiplex PCR assay. The multiplex PCR relied on a mix of 60 forward primers for TCR Vbeta segments and 13 reverse primers for TCR Jbeta segments. A multiplex PCR assay on genomic DNA amplified the CDR3 region of rearranged TCR beta genes. On the Illumina HiSeq System, the amplified TCR beta libraries were sequenced as 87-base-pair reads. From the authors' description of their analysis: A later analysis tallied roughly 76 million unique TCR beta chains across the 666 repertoires, and approximately 9.9 million of those chains were shared by two or more donors. Raw reads were error-corrected and collapsed into unique sequences by a nearest-neighbor algorithm in which closely related sequences were merged to remove PCR and sequencing errors. Alignment of CDR3 sequences to IMGT reference sequences was used to assign V, D and J gene segments. For a sequence to be retained, a match of at least six nucleotides to both a V gene segment and a J gene segment was required. Rearrangements were called productive when the CDR3 lacked stop codons and stayed in frame with V and J; all others were non-productive. Following IMGT convention, CDR3 was defined as the stretch from the second conserved V-encoded cysteine to the conserved J-encoded phenylalanine. Sequences without an unambiguous match to a single V gene segment were excluded from the earlier analysis of 500 to 700 of the donors. An earlier analysis of over 450 of the donors classified V segments as functional when productive rearrangements were above 56.7% and as segregating when the standard deviation between donors was above 5%. A statistical classification framework was developed to diagnose cytomegalovirus status using the catalog of TCR beta chain sequences. V and J gene assignment, in a later analysis, came from comparing TCR nucleotide sequences with IMGT/GENE-DB human TR gene sequences. Using the TCRdist pipeline, a later analysis assigned CDR3 sequences along with most-parsimonious VDJ recombination scenarios. A later analysis defined each TCR beta chain by its CDR3 amino acid sequence plus V-gene family, and excluded reads lacking a unique V-gene family. A later analysis removed 450 to 600 highly shared, low-generation-probability nucleotide sequences to deal with suspected cross-contamination and a sequencing artifact. A later analysis calculated a clonal expansion index for each public chain from normalized within-repertoire ranks of inferred template counts. Generation probabilities in a later analysis came from a VDJ recombination model fitted to out-of-frame rearrangements, and those results were checked against IGoR. Hypergeometric tests were used in a later analysis to score TCR-TCR, TCR-HLA and TCR-CMV co-occurrence, with a repertoire-size bias correction applied to the TCR pairs. A later analysis estimated false discovery rates by permuting HLA or CMV assignments 20 times. In a later analysis, co-occurring TCRs were grouped using DBSCAN, and TCRdist sequence similarity was added for clustering within HLA-allele-positive subsets. Repertoires with fewer than 30,000 or more than 120,000 public chains, plus five repertoires with anomalous nucleotide sharing, were excluded from co-occurrence clustering. TCRdb took this table from immuneACCESS and kept in-frame rearrangements with V and J called. Such tables lack part of the clones; where checked against another copy, unresolved V genes explain under half of the gap, and the rest is unexplained. V and J calls and clone size come straight from that table; D and trimming were deduced from the DNA. The sample table holds 120,000 to 150,000 clones, of which about four fifths were seen once. Jointly, the top ten make up roughly 2.8% of the sample.

In total, approximately 610 healthy bone marrow donors made up the cohort. At the time of sampling, every cohort member was nominally healthy, though immune exposures that went unrecorded were likely present. The donor was CMV seronegative and was included in the group of hundreds of seronegative cohort members. A peripheral blood sample was collected from each donor, and TCR beta sequencing was performed on peripheral blood mononuclear cells. Genomic DNA extraction from the blood cell samples was performed with the Qiagen DNeasy Blood Extraction Kit. The specimen sequenced was PBMCs. The V and J segments used are TRBV5-5 and TRBJ2-2; 12 middle bases align to TRBD1. The clonotype originates from a male donor in good health and CMV-seronegative. The DNA sequence is as follows: TGTGCCAGCAGCTTGAGGGACAGGGGGCTCGCCGGGGAGCTGTTTTTT. Its translation reads: CASSLRDRGLAGELFF. The full variable domain, with segments outside the CDR3 supplied by the reference TRBV5-5 and TRBJ2-2 proteins, appears as DAGVTQSPTHLIKTRGQQVTLRCSPISGHKSVSWYQQVLGQGPQFIFQYYEKEERGRGNFPDRFSARQFPNYSSELNVNALLLGDSALYLCASSLRDRGLAGELFFGEGSRLTVL.